This T cell receptor (beta chain) was identified during a study of T-cell reconstitution after alpha-beta-depleted transplantation in children. This clonotype has more than one count but fewer than ten. This CDR3 is 15 amino acids long. The ends were cut back, 0 bases at V and 0 bases at J, with 12 bases in the middle. Germline values: CDR1 DFQATT, CDR2 SNEGSKA (reference sequence). Preparation of the TCRbeta library was carried out with unique molecular identifiers. MiXCR was run by TCRdb on the PCR reads, yielding one entry per CDR3 protein. The sample carries some 590,000 distinct CDR3 sequences, under 12% recorded once.

V gene TRBV20-1 combines with J gene TRBJ2-7; D remains ambiguous. The sample here was PBMCs from the stem cell graft donor, taken from the stem cell graft. The origin of this receptor is a human donor who donated a stem cell graft to a child with acute myeloid leukemia. The CDR3 loop is CSAREGGRASYEQYF. The CDR3 coding sequence is TGCAGTGCTAGAGAGGGTGGACGGGCCTCCTACGAGCAGTACTTC.